The entry below gives a single T cell receptor (beta chain) sequence along with its context. The data belong to a study of blood T cell repertoires in COVID-19. Overall study: The samples span acute and convalescent COVID-19 from the United States, Italy and Spain. PBMCs, B-cell-depleted T cells, or T cells were the source of the cDNA or gDNA that made up the material.

As originally analysed: By means of reference gene primer amplification, nucleated cell counts were estimated. Data came from immunoSEQ multiplex PCR; TCRdb stores just in-frame clones and leaves some out. V and J calls and clone size are as listed in that table; D and trimming were resolved from the DNA. The data contain approximately 170,000 clones, approximately 91% of them singletons. The V and J ends lost 1 base and 11 bases respectively, with 21 bases between them. This CDR3 has 17 residues. Germline-derived CDR1 and CDR2 are SGHDN and FVKESK. This rearrangement joins TRBV14 to TRBJ1-6; D is undetermined. The origin of this receptor is a man aged 18 to 30 with COVID-19, enrolled during active disease. The source material was peripheral blood. CDR3 bases: TGTGCCAGCAGCCAAGCAGTACATCAGCCGGGAGGGACACCCCTCCACTTT. Protein: CASSQAVHQPGGTPLHF.